The clone carrying this TCR beta chain has a count of ten or more. Its antigen is not identified. Time point meaning: newly diagnosed GD, antithyroid drugs for less than 3 months. Researchers made the TCR library from RNA that was extracted from PBMCs. Building of the TCR beta libraries involved iRepertoire HTBI primers and Arm-PCR of CDR3 regions. Methods used by the authors: The identification of roughly 62 TRBV and approximately 15 TRBJ segments was made across samples. TCRdb ran MiXCR on the multiplex PCR reads and lists one entry per CDR3 protein. These V and J calls derive from TCRdb rather than the authors' analysis. The data show about 460,000 distinct CDR3 sequences, 14% seen once. The source of the sample is a study of regulatory T cells in long-lasting Graves disease. The study's findings and limits: Fewer public clonotypes were shared by new patients (over 950) than by persistent patients (roughly 2,500).

This sample was also put to use in a study of T cells in Graves' hyperthyroidism and ophthalmopathy.

This TCR was sampled from a woman aged 45-60 years with Graves disease. Here the sequenced sample was peripheral blood mononuclear cells (PBMCs), taken at new diagnosis, from a patient treated with antithyroid drugs.

The CDR3, as DNA: TGTGCCAGCAGCGGGTGGACTAGCGGGCGCACAGATACGCAGTATTTT. Translated: CASSGWTSGRTDTQYF. This chain uses TRBV7-9 with TRBJ2-3; 11 bases fit TRBD2. The V gene end was trimmed by 5 bases and the J gene end by 1 base; junction bases not matched to a gene: 5. Germline-derived CDR1 and CDR2 are SEHNR and FQNEAQ (reference sequence). The CDR3 loop spans 16 amino acids. Looking up the rest from reference TRBV7-9 and TRBJ2-3 gives the full variable domain: DTGVSQNPRHKITKRGQNVTFRCDPISEHNRLYWYRQTLGQGPEFLTYFQNEAQLEKSRLLSDRFSAERPKGSFSTLEIQRTEQGDSAMYLCASSGWTSGRTDTQYFGPGTRLTVL.